This T cell receptor (beta chain) came from a study of CD8+ T cells in alopecia areata. As for this clone: Its antigen is not known.

CDR3 length: 13 amino acids. V lost 0 bases, J lost 12 bases, and 15 bases lay in between. CDR1 SQVTM and CDR2 ANQGSEA come from the germline V gene. Sequencing relied on a cDNA template that was reverse transcribed from extracted RNA. The table came from immunoSEQ multiplex PCR; TCRdb's copy has only in-frame clones and leaves some out. The sample carries some 100,000 clones, roughly two fifths recorded once. Study-wide results and limits: Affected lesional scalp, above all in alopecia totalis/universalis, was more clonal than normal scalp.

Investigators sorted PBMCs to obtain both CD4+ and CD8+ T cells. J is TRBJ2-1 and V is TRBV29-1; TRBD1 is a possible D gene (5 bases). The material sequenced was CD4+ T cells sorted from blood. The sequence derives from a human donor with alopecia areata. In DNA form, the CDR3 reads TGCAGCGTTGAAGATCTCCCCAGGGTATGGCAGTTCTTC. Protein: CSVEDLPRVWQFF.